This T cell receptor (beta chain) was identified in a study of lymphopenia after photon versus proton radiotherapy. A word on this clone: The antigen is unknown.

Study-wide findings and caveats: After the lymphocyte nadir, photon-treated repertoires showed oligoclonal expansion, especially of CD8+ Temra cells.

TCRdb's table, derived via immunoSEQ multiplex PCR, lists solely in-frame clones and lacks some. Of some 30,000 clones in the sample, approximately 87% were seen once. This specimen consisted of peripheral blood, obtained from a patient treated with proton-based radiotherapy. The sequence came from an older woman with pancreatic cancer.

CDR3 coding DNA: TGCGCCAGCAGCCTCAAAAACCCGAGTTGGGGAAACACCGGGGAGCTGTTTTTT. Its translation is CASSLKNPSWGNTGELFF. V is TRBV4-3 and J is TRBJ2-2; D is undetermined. V was cut by 4 bases and J by 2 bases, with 20 bases left in between. Germline V CDR1 and CDR2: LGHNA, YSLEER. The CDR3 has 18 residues.